This entry is about one T cell receptor beta chain. Its target is not known. The authors extracted RNA and reverse transcribed it into cDNA as the sequencing template. Libraries were prepared by immunoSEQ multiplex PCR; TCRdb keeps only in-frame clonotypes and omits some of them. This sample has 200,000 or so clones, with roughly 56% found just once. The data were obtained in a study of CD8+ T cells in alopecia areata. Study-wide results and limits: Unlike in mice, where it was clearer, TCR sharing across patients was less clear, possibly HLA-related. Scalp sequencing captures resident alphabeta T cells of normal skin too. Across lesional scalp, and particularly alopecia totalis/universalis, clonality surpassed that of normal scalp.

Germline V CDR1 and CDR2: SQVTM, ANQGSEA. This CDR3 is built from 13 residues. V was pared by 2 bases and J by 2 bases, with 9 bases between. Cell sorting on a FACSAria was used to separate CD4+ and CD8+ T cells from the PBMCs. The material sequenced was CD8+ T cells sorted from blood. The chain employs TRBV29-1 and TRBJ2-5; maybe TRBD2 (5 bases). The clonotype was recovered from a human donor in good health. This CDR3 reads CSVEPRVQETQYF. As DNA, the CDR3 is TGCAGCGTTGAACCGAGGGTGCAAGAGACCCAGTACTTC.